These 25 T cell receptor beta chains were sequenced from one sample in a study of technical replicates of blood from a few donors. Profiling relied on immunoSEQ multiplex PCR, and the TCRdb table lists in-frame clones only, not all of them. The table includes tens of thousands of clones, about 97% detected once. The sample taken for sequencing was T cells isolated from PBMCs. Source of these receptors: a human donor in good health.

This clone has only one observation. One junction end disagrees with the germline gene, perhaps due to a read error. V usage is TRBV27 and J usage is TRBJ1-2; no definite D call. Germline V CDR1 and CDR2: MNHEY, SMNVEV (reference sequence). The CDR3 extends over 13 amino acids. The CDR3 is CASSLVANPHPHF. The CDR3 DNA reads as TGTGCCAGCAGTTTAGTGGCAAATCCTCATCCTCACTTC.

V gene TRBV18 combines with J gene TRBJ2-7; D perhaps matches TRBD2 (7 bases). V was shortened by 2 bases and J by 0 bases, with 11 bases between the two germline ends. The germline gives CDR1 KGHSH, CDR2 LQKENI. The CDR3 totals 15 residues. CDR3 bases: TGTGCCAGCTCACCATCTGGGGGGGCCTCCTACGAGCAGTACTTC. Translation: CASSPSGGASYEQYF.

This clone has a single count. The chain couples TRBV4-1 to TRBJ1-5; TRBD1 matches 9 bases. CDR1 is MGHRA and CDR2 is YSYEKL in the germline V gene. The CDR3 is 15 amino acids. V lost 4 bases and J lost 4; bases outside the gene matches: 5. The CDR3 is CASSPGQGNNQPQHF. In DNA form, the CDR3 reads TGCGCCAGCAGCCCGGGACAGGGCAATAATCAGCCCCAGCATTTT.

This clone was detected only once. The rearrangement joins TRBV5-8 to TRBJ2-1; D unclear. CDR3 length equals 14 residues. From germline, CDR1 is SGHTS and CDR2 YDEGEE. Between the trimmed V and J ends, which lost 0 bases and 0 bases, there was a span of 4 bases. CDR3 in amino acids: CASSLGLSYNEQFF. CDR3 DNA sequence: TGTGCCAGCAGCTTGGGACTCTCCTACAATGAGCAGTTCTTC.

This chain joins TRBV6-5 and TRBJ1-2, with TRBD1 matching 7 bases. CDR3 length equals 15 residues. Germline V CDR1 and CDR2: MNHEY, SVGAGI. After removal of 6 bases from V and 4 bases from J, the junction contained 11 bases not matched to a gene. The CDR3 sequence is CASRKYRGGGYGYTF. CDR3 DNA: TGTGCCAGCAGGAAATACAGGGGAGGAGGCTATGGCTACACCTTC.

For the CDR3, the DNA is TGTGCCAGCAGCTTTAAGGGGGACACTGCGAACACCGGGGAGCTGTTTTTT. It specifies CASSFKGDTANTGELFF. This chain uses TRBV7-9 with TRBJ2-2; TRBD1 might be the D (6 bases). CDR1 is SEHNR and CDR2 is FQNEAQ in the germline V gene (reference sequence). Trimming shortened V by 3 bases and J by 0 bases, and 14 bases separated the two germline ends. The CDR3 has 17 amino acids.

This clone has just one count. This sequence joins TRBV7-9 and TRBJ2-7, with a tentative D call TRBD1 (5 bases). V was trimmed by 2 bases and J by 4 bases, leaving 9 bases between them. Germline values: CDR1 SEHNR, CDR2 FQNEAQ (reference sequence). The CDR3 length is 13 residues. The CDR3 region has the DNA TGTGCCAGCAGCTTACAGGCAGGGTACGAGCAGTACTTC. As protein: CASSLQAGYEQYF. The variable domain in full, with the rest retrieved from reference TRBV7-9 and TRBJ2-7, is DTGVSQNPRHKITKRGQNVTFRCDPISEHNRLYWYRQTLGQGPEFLTYFQNEAQLEKSRLLSDRFSAERPKGSFSTLEIQRTEQGDSAMYLCASSLQAGYEQYFGPGTRLTVT.

This rearrangement joins TRBV4-1 to TRBJ1-1, with D unclear. Germline assignment: CDR1 MGHRA and CDR2 YSYEKL. The V end was cut by 1 base, the J end by 1 base, with 13 bases between. The CDR3 loop spans 16 amino acids. Written as DNA, the CDR3 is TGCGCCAGCAGCCAAGTAGGCGGCTCGGGGAACACTGAAGCTTTCTTT. The encoded protein is CASSQVGGSGNTEAFF.

The gene calls are TRBV9 and TRBJ2-7; no clear D. Germline-derived CDR1 and CDR2 are SGDLS and YYNGEE. The CDR3 is 13 residues long. Trimming pared 4 bases from V and 0 bases from J, leaving 8 bases between. CDR3 residues: CASSPRSSYEQYF. In DNA form, the CDR3 reads TGTGCCAGCAGCCCTAGGAGCTCCTACGAGCAGTACTTC.

The genes are TRBV6-1 and TRBJ1-3; no reliable D call. Trimming cost V 1 base and J 4 bases, with 14 bases left between them. Germline CDR1 reads MNHNS; CDR2 reads SASEGT. The CDR3 covers 16 residues. The CDR3 spells CASSEGSLLGGNTIYF. The CDR3 bases are TGTGCCAGCAGTGAAGGCTCCCTACTAGGGGGAAACACCATATATTTT.

The V gene is TRBV7-9, the J gene TRBJ2-6; D is perhaps TRBD1 (7 bases). CDR3 size: 17 residues. V was shortened by 5 bases and J by 3 bases, with 17 bases between the two germline ends. CDR1 is SEHNR and CDR2 is FQNEAQ in the germline V gene (reference sequence). The CDR3 loop reads CASSPSGGGHGANVLTF. Here the CDR3 DNA reads TGTGCCAGCAGCCCTTCTGGAGGGGGCCATGGGGCCAACGTCCTGACTTTC.

The chain recombines TRBV4-3 with TRBJ2-7; perhaps TRBD2 as D (5 bases). Germline CDR1 LGHNA, CDR2 YSLEER. Trimming pared 0 bases from V and 7 bases from J, leaving 10 bases between. The length of the CDR3 is 13 residues. Here the CDR3 reads CASSQELDLEQYF. Here the CDR3 DNA reads TGCGCCAGCAGCCAAGAATTGGACTTAGAGCAGTACTTC.

The chain has TRBV19 and TRBJ1-5, with 7 bases matching TRBD1. The CDR3 consists of 15 residues. Germline CDR1 is LNHDA and CDR2 is SQIVND (reference sequence). Trimming took 6 bases from V and 5 from J; bases not matched to a gene: 10. This CDR3 is CASRKGQMKDQPQHF. The DNA for the CDR3 is TGTGCCAGTAGAAAGGGACAGATGAAAGATCAGCCCCAGCATTTT.

This chain joins TRBV29-1 and TRBJ2-7; D possibly corresponds to TRBD1 (7 bases). V gave up 5 bases and J gave up 5 bases, with 16 bases separating them. This CDR3 has 13 amino acids. In germline, CDR1 is SQVTM, CDR2 ANQGSEA. CDR3 region: CSVLTGRMHEQYF. CDR3 bases: TGCAGCGTTCTGACAGGGAGGATGCACGAGCAGTACTTC.

The chain couples TRBV27 to TRBJ1-2; 9 nucleotides match TRBD1. CDR3 length: 12 amino acids. The V segment lost 7 bases and the J segment 6 bases; nucleotides outside the gene matches: 3. Germline CDR1 is MNHEY and CDR2 is SMNVEV (reference sequence). The DNA of the CDR3 is TGTGCCAGCACCACAGGGGGCGATGGCTACACCTTC. It codes for CASTTGGDGYTF.

The V call is TRBV11-3, the J call TRBJ2-1, with D possibly matching TRBD1 (6 bases). V shed 4 bases and J shed 5 bases, with 9 bases lying between them. CDR1 and CDR2 from the germline V gene are SGHNT and YENEEA. This CDR3 has 13 residues. The CDR3 reads CASSYYRDNEQFF. CDR3 nucleotide sequence: TGTGCCAGCAGCTATTACAGGGACAATGAGCAGTTCTTC.

V usage is TRBV6-6 and J usage is TRBJ2-7; 9 nucleotides align to TRBD1. Trimming took 6 bases from V and 3 from J; bases not matched to a gene: 3. The CDR3 covers 13 residues. The germline V gene has CDR1 MNHNY and CDR2 SVGAGI (reference sequence). In DNA, the CDR3 is TGTGCCAGCAGGAACAGGGGGCTCTACGAGCAGTACTTC. It yields the protein CASRNRGLYEQYF.

This sequence joins TRBV10-3 and TRBJ2-5; no reliable D call. The V gene lost 4 bases and the J gene lost 2 bases, with 8 bases spanning the gap. This CDR3 spans 13 amino acids. Germline V gene sequence: CDR1 ENHRY, CDR2 SYGVKD. CDR3 DNA: TGTGCCATCAGTGTCACAGTACAAGAGACCCAGTACTTC. Translation gives CAISVTVQETQYF.

V is TRBV27 and J is TRBJ2-2; D perhaps matches TRBD2 (5 bases). CDR1 MNHEY and CDR2 SMNVEV come from the germline V gene (reference sequence). The CDR3 extends over 14 amino acids. V shed 3 bases and J shed 3 bases, with 8 bases lying between them. CDR3 region: CASSFRRYTGELFF. CDR3 sequence (DNA): TGTGCCAGCAGTTTCAGGAGGTACACCGGGGAGCTGTTTTTT.

The chain has TRBV6-1 and TRBJ2-7, with a possible D match to TRBD1 (5 bases). Trimming stripped 10 bases from V and 5 bases from J, with 21 bases between. Germline CDR1 is MNHNS and CDR2 is SASEGT. The CDR3 consists of 14 residues. The CDR3 nucleotides are TGTGCCACCGGTTACCTACAGGCACCTAACGAGCAGTACTTC. Amino acids: CATGYLQAPNEQYF.

The gene calls are TRBV27 and TRBJ1-4; 10 bases agree with TRBD1. Germline V lookup: CDR1 MNHEY, CDR2 SMNVEV (reference sequence). Germline trimming cut 3 bases from V and 6 bases from J; bases unmatched to any gene: 4. CDR3 length equals 15 residues. The DNA of the CDR3 is TGTGCCAGCAGTTTGTCCGGGACAGGGGATGAAAAACTGTTTTTT. Amino acids: CASSLSGTGDEKLFF. The full variable domain, its missing parts supplied by reference TRBV27 and TRBJ1-4, is EAQVTQNPRYLITVTGKKLTVTCSQNMNHEYMSWYRQDPGLGLRQIYYSMNVEVTDKGDVPEGYKVSRKEKRNFPLILESPSPNQTSLYFCASSLSGTGDEKLFFGSGTQLSVL.

The chain employs TRBV10-3 and TRBJ2-1, with TRBD2 matching over 13 bases. Germline V CDR1 and CDR2: ENHRY, SYGVKD. The CDR3 is made up of 18 amino acids. J lost 7 bases, V lost 0 bases, and 9 bases had no gene match. DNA of the CDR3: TGTGCCATCAGTGAGTCGACTAGCGGGAGGAGTTTGTCGAATGAGCAGTTCTTC. The encoded protein is CAISESTSGRSLSNEQFF.

The chain combines TRBV11-3 with TRBJ2-7; TRBD2 matches at 7 bases. The length of the CDR3 is 16 residues. Germline V lookup: CDR1 SGHNT, CDR2 YENEEA. J gave up 0 bases and V 2 bases, and 7 bases lay outside the gene matches. For the CDR3, the DNA is TGTGCCAGCAGCTTATCGGGGGGACCCAGCTCCTACGAGCAGTACTTC. As protein: CASSLSGGPSSYEQYF. Based on the CDR3 plus reference TRBV11-3 and TRBJ2-7, the full variable domain is EAGVVQSPRYKIIEKKQPVAFWCNPISGHNTLYWYLQNLGQGPELLIRYENEEAVDDSQLPKDRFSAERLKGVDSTLKIQPAELGDSAVYLCASSLSGGPSSYEQYFGPGTRLTVT.

This chain uses TRBV6-6 with TRBJ2-7, with 9 bases aligning to TRBD1. The germline V gene encodes CDR1 MNHNY and CDR2 SVGAGI (reference sequence). V shed 10 bases, J shed 2 bases, and the junction held 12 bases outside the gene matches. The CDR3 has 15 amino acids. The CDR3 DNA follows: TGTGCCACCGCCTCCCGGGACAGGGTTCCCTACGAGCAGTACTTC. Amino acid sequence: CATASRDRVPYEQYF.

The chain uses TRBV6-5 and TRBJ1-1; perhaps TRBD1 as D (5 bases). CDR1 and CDR2 from the germline V gene are MNHEY and SVGAGI. This CDR3 is built from 14 residues. Trimming removed 6 bases at V and 4 bases at J, with 15 bases between. The DNA of the CDR3 is TGTGCCAGCAGCCGTGGGGCGCCGACCACTGAAGCTTTCTTT. It is translated as CASSRGAPTTEAFF.